The rows below give T cell receptor beta chains drawn from one sample of a study of shared T cell receptors in the human thymus. The repertoire was sequenced with immunoSEQ multiplex PCR; TCRdb's copy has only in-frame clones and lacks some. This table holds about 660,000 clones, 70% to 90% found once. The same sample was also used in a study of human thymus T cells.

Sequencing was done on a sample of thymocytes. Every receptor here comes from a boy younger than two with a congenital heart defect. The CDR3 runs from the conserved cysteine through the conserved F or W. The D gene is left open where the match is weak. The size entry is marked missing in some rows and otherwise reads once, few, many or a size class.

d_gene	j_gene	abundance	v_gene	CDR3aa	CDR3nt
TRBD1	TRBJ2-2	once	TRBV28	CASSLRGRGRGSGELFF	TGTGCCAGCAGTTTAAGGGGGCGAGGCAGAGGTTCCGGGGAGCTGTTTTTT
TRBD1	TRBJ1-2	NA	TRBV5-5	CASSLAADREYYGYTF	TGTGCCAGCAGCTTGGCCGCGGACAGGGAATACTATGGCTACACCTTC
TRBD1	TRBJ2-3	NA	TRBV10-3	CAISIGTASTDTQYF	TGTGCCATCAGCATCGGGACAGCTAGCACAGATACGCAGTATTTT
TRBD1	TRBJ1-2	NA	TRBV5-1	CASSPRGPLNYGYTF	TGCGCCAGCAGCCCGAGGGGGCCGCTGAACTATGGCTACACCTTC
NA	TRBJ1-5	NA	TRBV5-4	CASNQNGTNDQPQHF	TGTGCCAGCAACCAAAACGGGACAAACGATCAGCCCCAGCATTTT
TRBD1	TRBJ1-2	NA	TRBV5-6	CASSPLLTGLHYGYTF	TGTGCCAGCAGCCCCTTACTGACAGGGCTCCACTATGGCTACACCTTC
NA	TRBJ2-1	NA	TRBV27	CASSSRRGYNEQFF	TGTGCCAGCAGTTCGAGGCGGGGATACAATGAGCAGTTCTTC
NA	TRBJ1-6	NA	TRBV4-2	CASSRVRNSPLHF	TGTGCCAGCAGCCGGGTGCGGAATTCACCCCTCCACTTT
TRBD2	TRBJ2-1	NA	TRBV19	CGTGPGLAGINEQFF	TGTGGCACCGGACCGGGCCTAGCGGGAATAAATGAGCAGTTCTTC
TRBD1	TRBJ1-2	NA	TRBV5-4	CASSWGQGDGYTF	TGTGCCAGCAGCTGGGGACAGGGAGACGGCTACACCTTC
TRBD2	TRBJ2-3	NA	TRBV4-3	CASSQDRAGGITDTQYF	TGCGCCAGCAGCCAAGACAGAGCGGGAGGGATCACAGATACGCAGTATTTT
NA	TRBJ2-7	NA	TRBV9	CASSVAQERDYEQYF	TGTGCCAGCAGCGTAGCTCAAGAAAGAGACTACGAGCAGTACTTC
TRBD2	TRBJ2-5	NA	TRBV15	CATSRAVAGGPIAPPPWETQYF	TGTGCCACCAGCAGAGCGGTAGCGGGGGGGCCGATCGCACCCCCACCGTGGGAGACCCAGTACTTC
NA	TRBJ1-2	NA	TRBV5-4	CASSSRANYGYTF	TGTGCCAGCAGCTCGCGGGCTAACTATGGCTACACCTTC